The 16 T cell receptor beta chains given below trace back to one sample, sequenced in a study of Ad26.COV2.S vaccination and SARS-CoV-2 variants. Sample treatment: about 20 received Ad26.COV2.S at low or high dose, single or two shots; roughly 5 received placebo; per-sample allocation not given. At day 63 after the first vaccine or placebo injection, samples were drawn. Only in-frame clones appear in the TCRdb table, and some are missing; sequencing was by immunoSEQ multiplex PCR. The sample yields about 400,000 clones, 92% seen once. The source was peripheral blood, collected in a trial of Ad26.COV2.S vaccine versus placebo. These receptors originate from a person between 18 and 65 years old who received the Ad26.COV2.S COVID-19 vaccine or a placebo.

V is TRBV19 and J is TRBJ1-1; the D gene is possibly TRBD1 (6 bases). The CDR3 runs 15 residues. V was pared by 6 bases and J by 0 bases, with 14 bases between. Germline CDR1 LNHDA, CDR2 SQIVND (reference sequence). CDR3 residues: CASSMDRSMNTEAFF. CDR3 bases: TGTGCCAGTAGCATGGACAGATCAATGAACACTGAAGCTTTCTTT.

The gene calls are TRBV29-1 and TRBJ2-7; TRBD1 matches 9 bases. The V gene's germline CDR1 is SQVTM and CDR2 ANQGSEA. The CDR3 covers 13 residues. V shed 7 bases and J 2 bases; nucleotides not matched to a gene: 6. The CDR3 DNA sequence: TGCAGCGCTTCCGGGACAGGGCCCTACGAGCAGTACTTC. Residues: CSASGTGPYEQYF.

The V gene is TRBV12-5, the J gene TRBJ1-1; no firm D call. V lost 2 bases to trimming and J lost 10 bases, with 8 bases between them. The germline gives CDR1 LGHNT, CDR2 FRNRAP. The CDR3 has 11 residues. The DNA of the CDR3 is TGTGCTAGTGGTTTGAGTTTGGGAGCTTTCTTT. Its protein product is CASGLSLGAFF.

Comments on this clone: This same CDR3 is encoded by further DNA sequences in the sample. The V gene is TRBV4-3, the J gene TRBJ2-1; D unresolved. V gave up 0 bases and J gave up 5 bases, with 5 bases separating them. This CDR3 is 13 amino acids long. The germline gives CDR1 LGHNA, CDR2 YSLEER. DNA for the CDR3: TGCGCCAGCAGCCAAGATCGGAACAATGAGCAGTTCTTC. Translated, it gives CASSQDRNNEQFF.

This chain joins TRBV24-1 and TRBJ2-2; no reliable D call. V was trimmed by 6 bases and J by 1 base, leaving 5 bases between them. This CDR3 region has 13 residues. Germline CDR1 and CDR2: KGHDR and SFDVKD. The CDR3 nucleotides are TGTGCCACCAGTTTGGGGAACACCGGGGAGCTGTTTTTT. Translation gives CATSLGNTGELFF.

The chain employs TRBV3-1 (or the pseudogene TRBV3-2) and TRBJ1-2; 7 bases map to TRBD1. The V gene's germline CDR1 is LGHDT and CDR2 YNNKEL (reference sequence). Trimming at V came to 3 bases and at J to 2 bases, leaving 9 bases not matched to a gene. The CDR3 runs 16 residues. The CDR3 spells CASSHFSSGGNYGYTF. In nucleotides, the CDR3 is TGTGCCAGCAGCCACTTTTCCTCAGGGGGAAACTATGGCTACACCTTC.

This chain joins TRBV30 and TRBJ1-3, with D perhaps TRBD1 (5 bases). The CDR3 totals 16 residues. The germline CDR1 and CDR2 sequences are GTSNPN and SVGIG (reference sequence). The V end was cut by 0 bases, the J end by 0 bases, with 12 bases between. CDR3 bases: TGTGCCTGGAGTGTTCGGGGCGGGGGCTCTGGAAACACCATATATTTT. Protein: CAWSVRGGGSGNTIYF.

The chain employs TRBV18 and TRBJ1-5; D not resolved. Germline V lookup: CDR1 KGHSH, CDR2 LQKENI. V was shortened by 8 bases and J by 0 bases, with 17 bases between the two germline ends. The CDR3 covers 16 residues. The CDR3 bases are TGTGCCAGCGTCCTTTTCTCGGAAGATAGCAATCAGCCCCAGCATTTT. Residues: CASVLFSEDSNQPQHF. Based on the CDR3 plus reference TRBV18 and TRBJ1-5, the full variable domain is NAGVMQNPRHLVRRRGQEARLRCSPMKGHSHVYWYRQLPEEGLKFMVYLQKENIIDESGMPKERFSAEFPKEGPSILRIQQVVRGDSAAYFCASVLFSEDSNQPQHFGDGTRLSIL.

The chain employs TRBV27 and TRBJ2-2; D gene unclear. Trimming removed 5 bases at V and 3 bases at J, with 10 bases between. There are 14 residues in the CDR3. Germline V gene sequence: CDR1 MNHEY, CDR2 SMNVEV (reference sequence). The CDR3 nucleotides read TGTGCCAGCAGTATCAGGAGCTACACCGGGGAGCTGTTTTTT. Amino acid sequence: CASSIRSYTGELFF.

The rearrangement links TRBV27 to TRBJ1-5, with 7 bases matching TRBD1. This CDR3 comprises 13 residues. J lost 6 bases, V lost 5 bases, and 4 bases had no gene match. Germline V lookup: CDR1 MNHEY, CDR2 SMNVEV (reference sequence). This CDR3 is CASSAYRGQPQHF. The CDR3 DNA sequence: TGTGCCAGCAGTGCCTACAGGGGTCAGCCCCAGCATTTT.

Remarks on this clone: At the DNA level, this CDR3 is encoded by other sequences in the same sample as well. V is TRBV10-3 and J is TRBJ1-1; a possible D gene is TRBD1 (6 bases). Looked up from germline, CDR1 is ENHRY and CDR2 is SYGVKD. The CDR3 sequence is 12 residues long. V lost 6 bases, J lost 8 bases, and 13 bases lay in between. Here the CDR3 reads CAISEGEIEAFF. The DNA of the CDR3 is TGTGCCATCAGCGAGGGGGAGATAGAAGCTTTCTTT.

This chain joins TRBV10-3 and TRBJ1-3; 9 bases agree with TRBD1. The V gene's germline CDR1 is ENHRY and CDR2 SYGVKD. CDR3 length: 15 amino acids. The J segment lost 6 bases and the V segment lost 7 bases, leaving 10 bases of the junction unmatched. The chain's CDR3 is CAINEGQGTQNTIYF. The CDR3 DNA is TGTGCCATCAACGAGGGACAGGGTACGCAAAACACCATATATTTT.

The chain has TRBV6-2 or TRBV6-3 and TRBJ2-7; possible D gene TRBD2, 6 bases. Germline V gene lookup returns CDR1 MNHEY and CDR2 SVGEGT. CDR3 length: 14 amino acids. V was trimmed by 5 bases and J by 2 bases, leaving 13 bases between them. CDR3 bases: TGTGCCAGCAGTGCCGGGACTCAAGCCTACGAGCAGTACTTC. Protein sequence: CASSAGTQAYEQYF.

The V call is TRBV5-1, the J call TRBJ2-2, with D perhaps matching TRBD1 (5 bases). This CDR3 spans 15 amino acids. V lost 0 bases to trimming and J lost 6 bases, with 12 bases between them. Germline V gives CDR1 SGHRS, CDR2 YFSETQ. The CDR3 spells CASSLEGHVAGELFF. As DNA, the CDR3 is TGCGCCAGCAGCTTGGAAGGACACGTTGCCGGGGAGCTGTTTTTT.

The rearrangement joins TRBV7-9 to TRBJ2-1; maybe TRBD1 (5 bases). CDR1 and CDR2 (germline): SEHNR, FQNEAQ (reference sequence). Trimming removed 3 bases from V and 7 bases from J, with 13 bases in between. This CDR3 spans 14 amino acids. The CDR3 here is CASSLAGNFNEQFF. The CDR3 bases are TGTGCCAGCAGCTTGGCAGGGAATTTTAATGAGCAGTTCTTC.

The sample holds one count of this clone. The CDR3 sequence: CASSQVQNSPLHF. The CDR3 region has the DNA TGTGCCAGCAGCCAAGTCCAGAACTCACCCCTCCACTTT. This chain connects TRBV3-1 (or the pseudogene TRBV3-2) to TRBJ1-6; no reliable D call. Germline CDR1 reads LGHDT; CDR2 reads YNNKEL (reference sequence). This CDR3 comprises 13 residues. V lost 1 base and J lost 10, with 8 bases in between.